This is a list of T cell receptor beta chains from one sample in a study of blood T cells in healthy people across ages. MiXCR was run by TCRdb on the 5' RACE reads, yielding one entry per CDR3 protein. In the table there are around 1,600,000 distinct CDR3 sequences, about 45% of which are singletons. The sample consisted of blood. The receptors derive from a young woman in good health. Both conserved end residues are part of each CDR3. The order of the fields is J gene, V gene, CDR3 protein.

j_gene: TRBJ1-5; v_gene: TRBV6-5; CDR3aa: CASREGTGNQPQHF
j_gene: TRBJ1-1; v_gene: TRBV20-1; CDR3aa: CSTSGNTEAFF
j_gene: TRBJ2-3; v_gene: TRBV7-2; CDR3aa: CASSLTYGGADTQYF
j_gene: TRBJ2-1; v_gene: TRBV20-1; CDR3aa: CSASRGVLNEQFF
j_gene: -; v_gene: TRBV6-2/TRBV6-3; CDR3aa: CASIKKRRTSSTYEQYF
j_gene: TRBJ2-1; v_gene: TRBV20-1; CDR3aa: CSARRRVNEQFF
j_gene: TRBJ2-7; v_gene: TRBV4-3; CDR3aa: CASSQVIRGSYNEQYF
j_gene: TRBJ2-2; v_gene: TRBV27; CDR3aa: CASSRPGGGTGELFF
j_gene: TRBJ2-1; v_gene: TRBV6-2/TRBV6-3; CDR3aa: CASTHRGQGSNEQFF
j_gene: TRBJ1-5; v_gene: TRBV6-5; CDR3aa: CASGRGSNQPQHF
j_gene: TRBJ2-3; v_gene: TRBV20-1; CDR3aa: CSARTLAGVVDTQYF
j_gene: TRBJ1-1; v_gene: TRBV27; CDR3aa: CASEAAGGNTEAFF
j_gene: TRBJ1-6; v_gene: TRBV10-3; CDR3aa: CAIRDRGYNSPLHF
j_gene: TRBJ2-5; v_gene: TRBV4-3; CDR3aa: CASSRSMTAQETQYF
j_gene: TRBJ1-4; v_gene: TRBV20-1; CDR3aa: CSARAPGLGEKLFF